A single sample is the source of the 6 T cell receptor beta chains below, sequenced in a study of blood T cell repertoires in COVID-19. The repertoire was sequenced with immunoSEQ multiplex PCR; TCRdb's copy has only in-frame clones and lacks some. The sample consists of 270,000 or so clones, roughly 84% of them appearing once. Sequencing was done on a sample of peripheral blood. The receptors originated from a human donor in a cohort sampled during active COVID-19.

This chain links TRBV5-5 with TRBJ2-7; a weak D match, TRBD2 (6 bases). There are 14 residues in the CDR3. V was cut by 2 bases and J by 3 bases, with 12 bases left in between. Germline V gene sequence: CDR1 SGHKS, CDR2 YYEKEE (reference sequence). The CDR3 region is CASSFSGGDYEQYF. For the CDR3, the DNA is TGTGCCAGCAGCTTTTCAGGAGGGGACTACGAGCAGTACTTC.

This chain connects TRBV7-9 to TRBJ2-3; no firm D call. CDR3 length: 15 amino acids. V lost 1 base, J lost 0 bases, and 8 bases lay in between. Germline V gene sequence: CDR1 SEHNR, CDR2 FQNEAQ (reference sequence). For the CDR3, the DNA is TGTGCCAGCAGCTTAGTTCTCCGGAGCACAGATACGCAGTATTTT. Amino acids: CASSLVLRSTDTQYF.

V usage is TRBV7-6 and J usage is TRBJ2-1, with 9 positions matching TRBD2. The germline CDR1 and CDR2 sequences are SGHVS and FNYEAQ. The CDR3 loop spans 16 amino acids. With 5 bases clipped from V and 8 bases from J, the junction kept 13 bases outside the gene matches. The CDR3 reads CASSTILAGGPYEQFF. CDR3 nucleotide sequence: TGTGCCAGCAGCACCATCCTGGCGGGAGGGCCATATGAGCAGTTCTTC.

CDR3 region: CASISSLYTGELFF. DNA for the CDR3: TGTGCCAGTATTTCCTCTTTATACACCGGGGAGCTGTTTTTT. V usage is TRBV19 and J usage is TRBJ2-2; unclear D gene. V dropped 7 bases and J dropped 3 bases, with 12 bases sitting between them. Germline V gives CDR1 LNHDA, CDR2 SQIVND (reference sequence). The CDR3 consists of 14 residues.

This chain uses TRBV28 with TRBJ2-7; possibly TRBD2 for D (5 bases). The CDR3 runs to 14 residues. CDR1 and CDR2 from the germline V gene are MDHEN and SYDVKM. The V gene lost 3 bases and the J gene lost 6 bases, with 15 bases spanning the gap. Here the CDR3 reads CASSFREHAGEQYF. In nucleotides, the CDR3 is TGTGCCAGCAGTTTTAGGGAGCACGCGGGCGAGCAGTACTTC. Using reference TRBV28 and TRBJ2-7 for the parts outside the CDR3, the full variable domain is DVKVTQSSRYLVKRTGEKVFLECVQDMDHENMFWYRQDPGLGLRLIYFSYDVKMKEKGDIPEGYSVSREKKERFSLILESASTNQTSMYLCASSFREHAGEQYFGPGTRLTVT.

The J gene is TRBJ1-1, the V gene TRBV11-2; possibly TRBD1 for D (6 bases). Trimming took 5 bases from V and 7 from J, leaving 17 bases between them. CDR3 size: 14 residues. The germline CDR1 and CDR2 sequences are SGHAT and FQNNGV. CDR3 nucleotides: TGTGCCAGCAGCCCCATAATAACAGGGATTGAAGCTTTCTTT. The encoded protein is CASSPIITGIEAFF.